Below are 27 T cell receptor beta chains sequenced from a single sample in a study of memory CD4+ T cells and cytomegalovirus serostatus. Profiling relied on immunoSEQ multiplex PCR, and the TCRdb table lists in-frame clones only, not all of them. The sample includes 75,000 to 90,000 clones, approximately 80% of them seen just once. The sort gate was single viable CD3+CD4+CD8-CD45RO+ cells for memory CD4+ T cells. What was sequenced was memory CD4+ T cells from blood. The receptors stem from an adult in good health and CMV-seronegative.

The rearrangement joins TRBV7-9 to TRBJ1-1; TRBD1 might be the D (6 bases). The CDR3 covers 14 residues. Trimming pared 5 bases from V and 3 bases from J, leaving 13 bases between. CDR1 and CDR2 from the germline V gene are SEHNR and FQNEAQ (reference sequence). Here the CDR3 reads CASSKLAGDTEAFF. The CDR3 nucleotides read TGTGCCAGCAGCAAGTTAGCAGGGGACACTGAAGCTTTCTTT. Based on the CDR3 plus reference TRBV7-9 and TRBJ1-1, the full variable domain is DTGVSQNPRHKITKRGQNVTFRCDPISEHNRLYWYRQTLGQGPEFLTYFQNEAQLEKSRLLSDRFSAERPKGSFSTLEIQRTEQGDSAMYLCASSKLAGDTEAFFGQGTRLTVV.

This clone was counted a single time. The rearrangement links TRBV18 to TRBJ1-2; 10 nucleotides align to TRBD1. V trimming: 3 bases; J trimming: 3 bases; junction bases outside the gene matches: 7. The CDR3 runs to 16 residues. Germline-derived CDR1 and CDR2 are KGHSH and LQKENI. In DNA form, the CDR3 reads TGTGCCAGCTCACCCCGCGGGACAGGGGACGACTATGGCTACACCTTC. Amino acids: CASSPRGTGDDYGYTF.

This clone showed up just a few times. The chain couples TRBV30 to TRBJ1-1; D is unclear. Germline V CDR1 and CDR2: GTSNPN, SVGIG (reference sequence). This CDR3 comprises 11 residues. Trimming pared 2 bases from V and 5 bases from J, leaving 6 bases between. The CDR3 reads CAWSLSTEAFF. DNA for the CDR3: TGTGCCTGGAGTCTGAGTACTGAAGCTTTCTTT.

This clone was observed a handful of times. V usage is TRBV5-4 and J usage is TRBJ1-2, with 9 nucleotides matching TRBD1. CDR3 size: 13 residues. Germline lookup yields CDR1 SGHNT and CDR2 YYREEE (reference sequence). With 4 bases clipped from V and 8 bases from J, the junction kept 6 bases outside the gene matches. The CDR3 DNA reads TGTGCCAGCAGCCCAGGGACAGGGATAGGCTACACCTTC. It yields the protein CASSPGTGIGYTF.

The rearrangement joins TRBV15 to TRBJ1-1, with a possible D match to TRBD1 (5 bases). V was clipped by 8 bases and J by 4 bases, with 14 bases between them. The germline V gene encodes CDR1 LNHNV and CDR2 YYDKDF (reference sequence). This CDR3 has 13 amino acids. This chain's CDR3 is CATGGGIGTEAFF. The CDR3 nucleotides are TGTGCCACCGGGGGAGGGATAGGCACTGAAGCTTTCTTT.

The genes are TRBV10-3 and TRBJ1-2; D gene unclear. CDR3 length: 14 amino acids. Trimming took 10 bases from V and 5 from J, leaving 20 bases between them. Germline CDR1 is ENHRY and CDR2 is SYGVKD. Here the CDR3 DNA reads TGTGCCACCCTTAGTGGAACCGATGATTATGGCTACACCTTC. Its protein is CATLSGTDDYGYTF.

Written as DNA, the CDR3 is TGTGCCAGCAGCCTTACCCTAGCGGGGGCCACTGGGAACACCGGGGAGCTGTTTTTT. This translates into CASSLTLAGATGNTGELFF. The V and J genes are TRBV21-1 and TRBJ2-2; TRBD2, as called in the table, went unchecked against the DNA. TRBV21-1 is labeled a pseudogene. The CDR3 consists of 19 residues.

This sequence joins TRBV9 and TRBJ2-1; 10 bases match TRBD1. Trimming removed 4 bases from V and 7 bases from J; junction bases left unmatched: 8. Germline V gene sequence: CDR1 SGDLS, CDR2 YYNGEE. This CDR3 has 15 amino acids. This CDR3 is CASSISGTGVNEQFF. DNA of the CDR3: TGTGCCAGCAGCATATCCGGGACAGGGGTTAATGAGCAGTTCTTC.

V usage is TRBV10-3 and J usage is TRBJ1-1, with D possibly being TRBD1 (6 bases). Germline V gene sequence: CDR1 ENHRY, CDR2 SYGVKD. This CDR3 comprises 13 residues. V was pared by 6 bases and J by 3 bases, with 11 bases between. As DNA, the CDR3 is TGTGCCATCAGCAGAGGGGGGGACACTGAAGCTTTCTTT. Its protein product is CAISRGGDTEAFF.

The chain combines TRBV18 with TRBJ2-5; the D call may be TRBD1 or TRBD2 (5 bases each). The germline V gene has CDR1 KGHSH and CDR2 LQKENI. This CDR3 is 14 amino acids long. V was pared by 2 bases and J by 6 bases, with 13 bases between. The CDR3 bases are TGTGCCAGCTCACCAGAGCCTGGGGGAAAGACCCAGTACTTC. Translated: CASSPEPGGKTQYF.

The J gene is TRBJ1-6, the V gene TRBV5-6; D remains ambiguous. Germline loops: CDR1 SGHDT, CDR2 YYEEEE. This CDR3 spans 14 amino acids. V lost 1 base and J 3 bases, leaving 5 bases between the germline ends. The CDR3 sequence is CASSLTDYNSPLHF. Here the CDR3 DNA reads TGTGCCAGCAGCTTGACAGACTATAATTCACCCCTCCACTTT. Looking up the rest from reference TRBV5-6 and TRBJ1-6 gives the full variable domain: DAGVTQSPTHLIKTRGQQVTLRCSPKSGHDTVSWYQQALGQGPQFIFQYYEEEERQRGNFPDRFSGHQFPNYSSELNVNALLLGDSALYLCASSLTDYNSPLHFGNGTRLTVT.

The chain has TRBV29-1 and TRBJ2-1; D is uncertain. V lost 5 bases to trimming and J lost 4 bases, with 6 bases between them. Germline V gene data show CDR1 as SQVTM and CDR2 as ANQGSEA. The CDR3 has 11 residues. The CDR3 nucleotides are TGCAGCGTTTTGAGGTACAATGAGCAGTTCTTC. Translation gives CSVLRYNEQFF.

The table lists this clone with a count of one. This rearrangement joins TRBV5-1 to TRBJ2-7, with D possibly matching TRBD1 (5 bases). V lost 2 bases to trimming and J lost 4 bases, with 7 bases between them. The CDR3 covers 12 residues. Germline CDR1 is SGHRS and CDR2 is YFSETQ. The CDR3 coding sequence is TGCGCCAGCAGCTTTGACAGATACGAGCAGTACTTC. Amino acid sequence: CASSFDRYEQYF. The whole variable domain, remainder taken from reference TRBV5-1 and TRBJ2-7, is KAGVTQTPRYLIKTRGQQVTLSCSPISGHRSVSWYQQTPGQGLQFLFEYFSETQRNKGNFPGRFSGRQFSNSRSEMNVSTLELGDSALYLCASSFDRYEQYFGPGTRLTVT.

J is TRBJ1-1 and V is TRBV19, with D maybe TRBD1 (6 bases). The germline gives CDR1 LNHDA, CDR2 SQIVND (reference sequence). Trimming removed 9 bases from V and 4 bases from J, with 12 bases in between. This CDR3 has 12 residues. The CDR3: CASSPQGTEAFF. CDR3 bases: TGTGCCAGCAGCCCACAGGGCACTGAAGCTTTCTTT.

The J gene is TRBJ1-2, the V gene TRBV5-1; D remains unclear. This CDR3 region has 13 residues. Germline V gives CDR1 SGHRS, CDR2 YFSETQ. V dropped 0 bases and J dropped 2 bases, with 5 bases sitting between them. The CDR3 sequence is CASSLDANYGYTF. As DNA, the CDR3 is TGCGCCAGCAGCTTGGATGCAAACTATGGCTACACCTTC.

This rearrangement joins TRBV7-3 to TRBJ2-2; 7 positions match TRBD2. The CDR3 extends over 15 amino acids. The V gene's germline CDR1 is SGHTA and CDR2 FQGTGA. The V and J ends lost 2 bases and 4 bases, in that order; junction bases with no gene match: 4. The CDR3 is CASSLVTGGTGELFF. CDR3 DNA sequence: TGTGCCAGCAGCTTAGTTACGGGGGGCACCGGGGAGCTGTTTTTT.

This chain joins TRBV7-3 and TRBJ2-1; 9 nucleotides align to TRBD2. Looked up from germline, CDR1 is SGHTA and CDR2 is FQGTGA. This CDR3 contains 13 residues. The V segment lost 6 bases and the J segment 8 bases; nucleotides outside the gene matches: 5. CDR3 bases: TGTGCCAGCAGTAGGACTAGCGACGATGAGCAGTTCTTC. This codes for CASSRTSDDEQFF.

The DNA of the CDR3 is TGTGCCACCAGCAGAGATTCACGAGGGGACTACGAGCAGTACTTC. Translated, it gives CATSRDSRGDYEQYF. The J gene is TRBJ2-7, the V gene TRBV15; D may correspond to TRBD1 or TRBD2 (5 bases each). The V gene lost 0 bases and the J gene lost 3 bases, with 12 bases spanning the gap. The germline gives CDR1 LNHNV, CDR2 YYDKDF (reference sequence). The length of the CDR3 is 15 residues.

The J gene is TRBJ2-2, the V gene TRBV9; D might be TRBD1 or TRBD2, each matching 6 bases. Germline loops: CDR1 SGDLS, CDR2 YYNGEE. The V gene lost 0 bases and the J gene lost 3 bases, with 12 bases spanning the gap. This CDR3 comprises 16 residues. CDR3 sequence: CASSVGRGEHTGELFF. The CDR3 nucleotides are TGTGCCAGCAGCGTAGGAAGGGGGGAACACACCGGGGAGCTGTTTTTT.

CDR3: CASSPGTGYTEAFF. The CDR3 DNA reads TGTGCCAGCAGCCCGGGTACAGGGTATACTGAAGCTTTCTTT. The V and J genes are TRBV14 and TRBJ1-1; possibly TRBD1 for D (6 bases). The CDR3 length is 14 residues. Germline loops: CDR1 SGHDN, CDR2 FVKESK. Trimming cost V 4 bases and J 5 bases, with 14 bases left between them.

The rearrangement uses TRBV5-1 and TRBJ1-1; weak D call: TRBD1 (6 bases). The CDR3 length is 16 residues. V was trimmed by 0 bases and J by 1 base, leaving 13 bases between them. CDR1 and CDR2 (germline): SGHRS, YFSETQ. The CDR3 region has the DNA TGCGCCAGCAGCTTGGATGGGGGCTCGGGGAACACTGAAGCTTTCTTT. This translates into CASSLDGGSGNTEAFF.

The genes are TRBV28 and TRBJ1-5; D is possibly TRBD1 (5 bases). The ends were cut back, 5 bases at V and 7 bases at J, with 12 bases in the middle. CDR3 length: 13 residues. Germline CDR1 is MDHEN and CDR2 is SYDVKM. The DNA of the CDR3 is TGTGCCAGCAGTACCCAGGGTCGGCAGCCCCAGCATTTT. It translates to CASSTQGRQPQHF.

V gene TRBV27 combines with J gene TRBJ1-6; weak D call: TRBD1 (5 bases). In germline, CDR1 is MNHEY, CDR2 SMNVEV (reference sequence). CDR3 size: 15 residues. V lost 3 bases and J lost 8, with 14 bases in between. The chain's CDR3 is CASSFQHGGDSPLHF. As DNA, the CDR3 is TGTGCCAGCAGTTTCCAACACGGGGGGGATTCACCCCTCCACTTT.

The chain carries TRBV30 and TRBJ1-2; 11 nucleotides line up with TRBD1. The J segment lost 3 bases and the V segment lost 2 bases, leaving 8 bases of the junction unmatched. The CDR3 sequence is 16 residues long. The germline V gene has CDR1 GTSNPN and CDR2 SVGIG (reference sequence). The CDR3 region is CAWSPLGTGGDYGYTF. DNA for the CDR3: TGTGCCTGGAGTCCTCTAGGGACAGGGGGTGACTATGGCTACACCTTC.

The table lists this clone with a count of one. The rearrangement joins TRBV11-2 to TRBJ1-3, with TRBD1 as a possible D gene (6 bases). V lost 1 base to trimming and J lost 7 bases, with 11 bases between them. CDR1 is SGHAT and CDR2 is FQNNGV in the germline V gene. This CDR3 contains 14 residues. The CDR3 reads CASSLVRGRNTIYF. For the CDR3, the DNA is TGTGCCAGCAGCTTAGTCAGGGGAAGGAACACCATATATTTT.

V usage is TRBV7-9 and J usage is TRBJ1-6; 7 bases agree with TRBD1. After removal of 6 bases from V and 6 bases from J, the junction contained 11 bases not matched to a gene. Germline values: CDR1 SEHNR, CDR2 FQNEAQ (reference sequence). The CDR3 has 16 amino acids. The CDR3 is CASRPGGEKVNSPLHF. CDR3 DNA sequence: TGTGCCAGCAGACCAGGGGGGGAGAAAGTTAATTCACCCCTCCACTTT. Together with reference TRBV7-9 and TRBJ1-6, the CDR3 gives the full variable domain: DTGVSQNPRHKITKRGQNVTFRCDPISEHNRLYWYRQTLGQGPEFLTYFQNEAQLEKSRLLSDRFSAERPKGSFSTLEIQRTEQGDSAMYLCASRPGGEKVNSPLHFGNGTRLTVT.

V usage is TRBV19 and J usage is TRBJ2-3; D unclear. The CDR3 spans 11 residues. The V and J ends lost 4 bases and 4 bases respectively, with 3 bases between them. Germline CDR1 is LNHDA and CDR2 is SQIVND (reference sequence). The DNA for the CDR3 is TGTGCCAGTAGTAGGGCAGATACGCAGTATTTT. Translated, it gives CASSRADTQYF.